Detailed here is one TCR beta chain. TCRdb's copy holds only in-frame clones and misses some; the assay was immunoSEQ multiplex PCR. The sample consists of 90,000 to 120,000 clones, approximately 93% of them appearing once. This sample is part of a study of siplizumab effects on memory and regulatory T cells. Germline V lookup: CDR1 SQVTM, CDR2 ANQGSEA. The CDR3 runs to 15 residues. The V gene end was trimmed by 8 bases and the J gene end by 8 bases; junction bases not matched to a gene: 16. The gene calls are TRBV29-1 and TRBJ2-3; 10 bases agree with TRBD2. The specimen was Tregs sorted from blood. The clonotype originates from a human donor in good health. DNA for the CDR3: TGCAGCTCCACCCCGGCAGCGGGGGGGCTTGGTACGCAGTATTTT. Its translation is CSSTPAAGGLGTQYF.